These 30 T cell receptor beta chains were sequenced from one sample in a study of blood T cell repertoires in COVID-19. The assay was immunoSEQ multiplex PCR, and TCRdb's table has in-frame clones only and misses some. The top ten hold less than 15% of the sample, which has more than 110,000 clones, about 76% seen once. The specimen sequenced was peripheral blood. These receptors all stem from a man older than 75 with acute or convalescent COVID-19.

This chain joins TRBV5-5 and TRBJ1-1; no clear D. Germline V gene data show CDR1 as SGHKS and CDR2 as YYEKEE (reference sequence). V was cut by 2 bases and J by 4 bases, with 9 bases left in between. The length of the CDR3 is 13 residues. The CDR3 region is CASSFRVGTEAFF. The DNA for the CDR3 is TGTGCCAGCAGCTTTCGAGTTGGCACTGAAGCTTTCTTT.

This clone was recorded once. The genes are TRBV7-2 and TRBJ2-7, with 15 bases matching TRBD2. The trim removed 5 bases at V and 0 bases at J, leaving 2 bases unmatched. The CDR3 runs 16 residues. Germline-derived CDR1 and CDR2 are SGHTA and FQGNSA. CDR3 DNA sequence: TGTGCCAGCAGCGGACTAGCGGGGGGGCTCTCCTACGAGCAGTACTTC. As protein: CASSGLAGGLSYEQYF.

This clone was picked up one time. The gene calls are TRBV7-2 and TRBJ1-4; 8 positions agree with TRBD1. The CDR3 is 15 amino acids. Germline V lookup: CDR1 SGHTA, CDR2 FQGNSA. Trimming removed 5 bases from V and 0 bases from J; junction bases left unmatched: 2. The CDR3 DNA follows: TGTGCCAGCAGCCAGGACAGGGCAACTAATGAAAAACTGTTTTTT. This codes for CASSQDRATNEKLFF.

The V gene is TRBV7-3, the J gene TRBJ2-3; TRBD1 agrees at 7 bases. The junction had 0 bases not matched to a gene; V was cut back by 5 bases and J by 4 bases. CDR1 and CDR2 (germline): SGHTA, FQGTGA. The CDR3 loop spans 12 amino acids. The CDR3 nucleotides are TGTGCCAGCAGCCAGGGGGCAGATACGCAGTATTTT. Its translation: CASSQGADTQYF.

The chain links TRBV7-2 to TRBJ1-4; D is undetermined. Per germline, CDR1 SGHTA and CDR2 FQGNSA. Trimming took off 4 bases at V and 6 bases at J, with 9 bases between the two ends. The CDR3 loop spans 13 amino acids. CDR3 DNA sequence: TGTGCCAGCAGCTGGGAGGCTTATGAAAAACTGTTTTTT. This codes for CASSWEAYEKLFF.

The CDR3 sequence: CASSRGQGAWETQYF. CDR3 in DNA: TGTGCCAGCAGCCGTGGACAGGGGGCATGGGAGACCCAGTACTTC. The J gene is TRBJ2-5, the V gene TRBV7-9, with 11 bases fitting TRBD1. Germline assignment: CDR1 SEHNR and CDR2 FQNEAQ (reference sequence). J gave up 5 bases and V 5 bases, and 7 bases lay outside the gene matches. This CDR3 is built from 15 residues.

This rearrangement joins TRBV24-1 to TRBJ1-5; 9 bases agree with TRBD1. The CDR3 sequence is 15 residues long. Germline V gives CDR1 KGHDR, CDR2 SFDVKD. V lost 4 bases, J lost 7 bases, and 7 bases stayed unmatched. CDR3 coding DNA: TGTGCCACCAGTGACTCGGGACAGGGTGGCCAGCCCCAGCATTTT. Protein: CATSDSGQGGQPQHF.

This chain links TRBV2 with TRBJ1-1; D is possibly TRBD1 (5 bases). This CDR3 is built from 13 residues. V was cut by 4 bases and J by 1 base, with 7 bases left in between. Germline V lookup: CDR1 SNHLY, CDR2 FYNNEI. CDR3 coding DNA: TGTGCCAGCAGTGCCGACAGGAACACTGAAGCTTTCTTT. It translates to CASSADRNTEAFF.

This clone was seen more than once but under ten times. Within the sample, other DNA sequences also encode this same CDR3. J is TRBJ2-7 and V is TRBV5-1; possibly TRBD1 for D (6 bases). The CDR3 contains 14 residues. V lost 4 bases, J lost 0 bases, and 11 bases lay in between. Per germline, CDR1 SGHRS and CDR2 YFSETQ. The CDR3: CASSLQGSSYEQYF. For the CDR3, the DNA is TGCGCCAGCAGCCTACAGGGTAGCTCCTACGAGCAGTACTTC. The entire variable domain, with the rest obtained from reference TRBV5-1 and TRBJ2-7, is as follows: KAGVTQTPRYLIKTRGQQVTLSCSPISGHRSVSWYQQTPGQGLQFLFEYFSETQRNKGNFPGRFSGRQFSNSRSEMNVSTLELGDSALYLCASSLQGSSYEQYFGPGTRLTVT.

V is TRBV7-3 and J is TRBJ2-5, with TRBD1 identical over 9 bases. The CDR3 sequence is 15 residues long. Germline V gene data show CDR1 as SGHTA and CDR2 as FQGTGA. J gave up 5 bases and V 1 base, and 5 bases lay outside the gene matches. CDR3 coding DNA: TGTGCCAGCAGCTTAATACAGGGGGCTTGGGAGACCCAGTACTTC. Amino acids: CASSLIQGAWETQYF.

The V call is TRBV6-2 or TRBV6-3, the J call TRBJ2-1; maybe TRBD2 (7 bases). V shed 5 bases and J shed 4 bases, with 12 bases lying between them. This CDR3 contains 14 residues. Looked up from germline, CDR1 is MNHEY and CDR2 is SVGEGT. This CDR3 is CASSKGGEYNEQFF. CDR3 sequence (DNA): TGTGCCAGCAGTAAAGGGGGGGAATACAATGAGCAGTTCTTC.

The V call is TRBV9, the J call TRBJ2-1; D perhaps matches TRBD2 (6 bases). CDR3 length: 15 amino acids. The V end was cut by 4 bases, the J end by 9 bases, with 20 bases between. Looked up from germline, CDR1 is SGDLS and CDR2 is YYNGEE. This chain's CDR3 is CASSTFSGTPGEQFF. The CDR3 DNA follows: TGTGCCAGCAGCACCTTTTCGGGGACTCCCGGTGAGCAGTTCTTC.

The sample holds many counts of this clone. CDR3 region: CASSYDPGTEAFF. DNA of the CDR3: TGTGCCAGCAGTTATGACCCGGGGACTGAAGCTTTCTTT. The chain recombines TRBV6-2 or TRBV6-3 with TRBJ1-1; no clear D. Looked up from germline, CDR1 is MNHEY and CDR2 is SVGEGT. The V end was cut by 3 bases, the J end by 5 bases, with 10 bases between. The CDR3 spans 13 residues.

The gene calls are TRBV2 and TRBJ2-5, with a possible D match to TRBD2 (6 bases). The length of the CDR3 is 13 residues. V lost 5 bases and J lost 4, with 11 bases in between. CDR1 is SNHLY, CDR2 FYNNEI, per germline. The DNA for the CDR3 is TGTGCCAGCAGTCCGGGGGAACTAGAGACCCAGTACTTC. Translation: CASSPGELETQYF.

V and J are TRBV5-6 and TRBJ2-1, with 8 bases fitting TRBD1. V lost 3 bases to trimming and J lost 8 bases; unmatched junction nucleotides: 16. This CDR3 region has 17 residues. CDR1 SGHDT and CDR2 YYEEEE come from the germline V gene. CDR3 sequence: CASSSEYRDRQDDEQFF. As DNA, the CDR3 is TGTGCCAGCAGCTCCGAATACCGGGACAGGCAAGACGATGAGCAGTTCTTC.

This clone was detected only once. The chain couples TRBV28 to TRBJ1-4; TRBD1 is a possible D gene (5 bases). Per the germline V gene, CDR1 is MDHEN and CDR2 is SYDVKM. The germline V and J ends were trimmed by 6 bases and 10 bases, with 18 bases remaining between them. The CDR3 is 14 residues long. The CDR3 bases are TGTGCCAGCAGACGATTCGGGACTGAGCTAAAACTGTTTTTT. Translating gives CASRRFGTELKLFF.

By proportion, this clone is medium-sized. J is TRBJ2-2 and V is TRBV7-9; D unresolved. V dropped 5 bases and J dropped 6 bases, with 7 bases sitting between them. CDR1 is SEHNR, CDR2 FQNEAQ, per germline (reference sequence). This CDR3 is 12 amino acids long. The CDR3 reads CASSPWPGELFF. The CDR3 DNA reads as TGTGCCAGCAGCCCATGGCCCGGGGAGCTGTTTTTT. Drawing the rest from reference TRBV7-9 and TRBJ2-2, the complete variable domain is DTGVSQNPRHKITKRGQNVTFRCDPISEHNRLYWYRQTLGQGPEFLTYFQNEAQLEKSRLLSDRFSAERPKGSFSTLEIQRTEQGDSAMYLCASSPWPGELFFGEGSRLTVL.

The genes are TRBV5-1 and TRBJ2-2, with D uncertain. V was shortened by 0 bases and J by 2 bases, with 5 bases between the two germline ends. CDR3 length equals 14 residues. Germline CDR1 SGHRS, CDR2 YFSETQ. In nucleotides, the CDR3 is TGCGCCAGCAGCTTGGACTCTAACACCGGGGAGCTGTTTTTT. Translating it yields CASSLDSNTGELFF.

This chain connects TRBV29-1 to TRBJ1-1; 8 bases fit TRBD1. The CDR3 spans 11 residues. Looked up from germline, CDR1 is SQVTM and CDR2 is ANQGSEA. V was pared by 6 bases and J by 11 bases, with 8 bases of the junction left unmatched. The CDR3 here is CSVTQGAHAFF. In DNA form, the CDR3 reads TGCAGCGTAACGCAGGGGGCGCACGCTTTCTTT.

This clone was detected once. V and J are TRBV2 and TRBJ2-5; TRBD2 agrees at 13 bases. Losses at the gene ends were 10 bases for V and 1 base for J; bases not matched to a gene: 6. Per germline, CDR1 SNHLY and CDR2 FYNNEI. This CDR3 contains 15 residues. Here the CDR3 reads CATSTSGGIQETQYF. DNA of the CDR3: TGTGCCACTTCGACTAGCGGGGGGATCCAAGAGACCCAGTACTTC.

The chain is built from TRBV5-1 and TRBJ2-6; D is ambiguous. In germline, CDR1 is SGHRS, CDR2 YFSETQ. CDR3 length: 16 residues. V was clipped by 0 bases and J by 0 bases, with 7 bases between them. In DNA, the CDR3 is TGCGCCAGCAGCTTGGAGCTGATCTCTGGGGCCAACGTCCTGACTTTC. Residues: CASSLELISGANVLTF.

This chain links TRBV28 with TRBJ2-7; D may be TRBD1 (5 bases). There are 15 residues in the CDR3. Germline values: CDR1 MDHEN, CDR2 SYDVKM. Trimming removed 4 bases at V and 3 bases at J, with 16 bases between. The CDR3 spells CASSSVQGGIYEQYF. The CDR3 coding sequence is TGTGCCAGCAGTTCCGTCCAGGGCGGTATCTACGAGCAGTACTTC.

The chain recombines TRBV7-8 with TRBJ2-2; possible D gene TRBD2, 5 bases. The ends were cut back, 1 base at V and 2 bases at J, with 17 bases in the middle. The germline gives CDR1 SGHVS, CDR2 FQNEAQ. The CDR3 runs to 18 residues. This chain's CDR3 is CASSLVRAPAFNTGELFF. The CDR3 region has the DNA TGTGCCAGCAGCTTAGTGCGGGCGCCGGCCTTTAACACCGGGGAGCTGTTTTTT.

V gene TRBV11-3 combines with J gene TRBJ2-7; 7 positions match TRBD1. CDR1 is SGHNT and CDR2 is YENEEA in the germline V gene. The CDR3 has 13 amino acids. J lost 5 bases, V lost 6 bases, and 7 bases had no gene match. The CDR3 reads CASRRSGTDEQYF. The DNA of the CDR3 is TGTGCCAGCAGGCGGAGTGGGACAGACGAGCAGTACTTC.

This clone has only a few counts. The V gene is TRBV5-6, the J gene TRBJ1-3; no reliable D call. CDR1 is SGHDT, CDR2 YYEEEE, per germline. Trimming took off 3 bases at V and 0 bases at J, with 10 bases between the two ends. This CDR3 has 15 residues. DNA for the CDR3: TGTGCCAGCAGCTCAACAGCGGTCTCTGGAAACACCATATATTTT. Amino acid sequence: CASSSTAVSGNTIYF.

This clone was counted once. The chain has TRBV5-6 and TRBJ2-3, with D perhaps matching TRBD2 (6 bases). Trimming pared 2 bases from V and 1 base from J, leaving 14 bases between. From germline, CDR1 is SGHDT and CDR2 YYEEEE. This CDR3 comprises 16 residues. The CDR3 region is CASSFVRRGGTDTQYF. CDR3 nucleotide sequence: TGTGCCAGCAGCTTTGTAAGGAGGGGCGGCACAGATACGCAGTATTTT.

The V call is TRBV2, the J call TRBJ1-1, with D unresolved. V was pared by 7 bases and J by 1 base, with 10 bases between. The CDR3 covers 13 residues. CDR1 and CDR2 (germline): SNHLY, FYNNEI. CDR3 sequence (DNA): TGTGCCAGCAAAGCTTATGGGAACACTGAAGCTTTCTTT. It yields the protein CASKAYGNTEAFF.

This clone has more than one count but fewer than ten. The genes are TRBV4-1 and TRBJ1-2, with D possibly being TRBD1 (6 bases). Trimming removed 1 base at V and 3 bases at J, with 15 bases between. The length of the CDR3 is 16 residues. Germline V gene data show CDR1 as MGHRA and CDR2 as YSYEKL. CDR3 coding DNA: TGCGCCAGCAGCCAAGCCGGCAGGGGAAAGGACTATGGCTACACCTTC. As protein: CASSQAGRGKDYGYTF.

The V gene is TRBV5-1, the J gene TRBJ1-3; TRBD1 matches 7 bases. Germline values: CDR1 SGHRS, CDR2 YFSETQ. J lost 0 bases, V lost 3 bases, and 3 bases had no gene match. The CDR3 length is 15 residues. The CDR3 here is CASSSGQTSGNTIYF. The CDR3 region has the DNA TGCGCCAGCAGCTCGGGACAGACCTCTGGAAACACCATATATTTT.

This chain joins TRBV5-4 and TRBJ2-5, with 10 bases that match TRBD1. Germline V CDR1 and CDR2: SGHNT, YYREEE (reference sequence). V was clipped by 3 bases and J by 4 bases; unmatched bases: 6. The CDR3 is made up of 15 amino acids. CDR3 amino acids: CASSSGTGDRETQYF. DNA of the CDR3: TGTGCCAGCAGCTCCGGGACAGGGGATCGAGAGACCCAGTACTTC.